This TCR beta chain appears in the sequencing data of a study of T-cell memory formation after mild COVID-19. Amplification by 5'RACE using constant-segment primers produced TCR alpha and TCR beta cDNA libraries that carried sample barcodes and UMIs. TCRdb re-called the 5' RACE reads with MiXCR, one entry per CDR3 protein. The repertoire holds about 270,000 distinct CDR3 sequences, 16% seen once, with 22% in the top ten. Sequenced input: PBMCs or a T cell subset sorted from them (not recorded which). This sequence was found in a man younger than 30 who had mild COVID-19 (a few samples of this study predate the infection). Cell type and time point are not known.

CDR3 in DNA: TGCGCCAGCAGCCAAGCAAAGGGCAGGGGATACAATGAGCAGTTCTTC. Translating gives CASSQAKGRGYNEQFF. The chain links TRBV4-3 to TRBJ2-1; possible D gene TRBD1, 6 bases. Trimming left V 1 base short and J 4 bases short, with 14 bases between. CDR3 size: 16 residues. Germline values: CDR1 LGHNA, CDR2 YSLEER.